This T cell receptor beta chain was recovered during a study of blood T cell repertoires in COVID-19. Study-level information: Samples taken during acute and convalescent COVID-19 were collected in the United States, Italy and Spain. T cells, B-cell-depleted T cells, or PBMCs provided the cDNA or gDNA that served as material.

Authors' methods: Estimation of nucleated cell counts was performed using reference gene primer amplification. Method: immunoSEQ multiplex PCR; TCRdb's copy keeps in-frame clones and lacks some. V, J and clone size were drawn from that table, and D and trimming were deduced from the DNA. The sample contains a few hundred thousand clones, roughly 85% of which appear only once. CDR1 and CDR2 from the germline V gene are LGHDT and YNNKEL (reference sequence). The CDR3 covers 15 residues. The junction had 5 bases not matched to a gene; V was cut back by 4 bases and J by 4 bases. Sequencing input: peripheral blood. The chain employs TRBV3-1 (or the pseudogene TRBV3-2) and TRBJ2-1, with 9 bases matching TRBD1. This TCR was recovered from a woman aged 18-35 years with acute or convalescent COVID-19. The CDR3 is CASSPSGTGYNEQFF. In nucleotides, the CDR3 is TGTGCCAGCAGCCCCTCCGGGACAGGGTACAATGAGCAGTTCTTC.